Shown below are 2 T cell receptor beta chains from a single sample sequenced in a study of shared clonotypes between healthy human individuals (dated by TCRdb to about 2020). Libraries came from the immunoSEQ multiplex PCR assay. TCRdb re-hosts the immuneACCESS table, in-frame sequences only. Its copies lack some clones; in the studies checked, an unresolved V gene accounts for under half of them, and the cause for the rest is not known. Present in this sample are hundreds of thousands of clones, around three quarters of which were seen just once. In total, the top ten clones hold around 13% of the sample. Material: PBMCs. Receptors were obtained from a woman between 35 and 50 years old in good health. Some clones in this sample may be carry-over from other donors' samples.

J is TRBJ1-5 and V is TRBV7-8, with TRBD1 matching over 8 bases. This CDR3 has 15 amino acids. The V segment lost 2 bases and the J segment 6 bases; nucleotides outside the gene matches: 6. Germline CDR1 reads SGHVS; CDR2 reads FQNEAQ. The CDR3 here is CASSLRTGSGQPQHF. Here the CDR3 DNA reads TGTGCCAGCAGCTTACGGACAGGGTCAGGTCAGCCCCAGCATTTT.

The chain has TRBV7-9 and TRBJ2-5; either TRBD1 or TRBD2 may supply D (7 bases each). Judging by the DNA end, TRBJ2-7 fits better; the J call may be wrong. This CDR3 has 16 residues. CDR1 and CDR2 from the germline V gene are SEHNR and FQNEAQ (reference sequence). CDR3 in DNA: TGTGCCAGCAGCCGGGGAGGGACAGCGGACTCCTACGAGCAGTACTTC. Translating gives CASSRGGTADSYEQYF.